This is a list of T cell receptor beta chains from one sample in a study of T cells in narcolepsy. TCRdb keeps only in-frame clones here, not all; method: immunoSEQ multiplex PCR. The table has tens of thousands of clones, 90% seen once. What was sequenced was CD45RA- memory CD4+ T cells from PBMCs. These receptors originate from a human donor with narcolepsy. CDR3s include the opening cysteine and the closing phenylalanine or tryptophan. Each record gives: J gene, D gene, CDR3 length, V gene, clone size, CDR3 protein, CDR3 DNA. D genes are given only for firm matches. Size tells how often a clone was seen (once, few, many) or the class of an expanded clone, and some rows leave it out.

>TRBJ2-7|NA|13|TRBV19|NA
CASSMRPTYEQYF
TGTGCCAGTAGTATGAGACCCACCTACGAGCAGTACTTC
>TRBJ1-2|NA|15|TRBV5-5|once
CASSLETGGNYGYTF
TGTGCCAGCAGCTTGGAAACAGGTGGTAACTATGGCTACACCTTC
>TRBJ2-1|TRBD2|14|TRBV28|NA
CASRTGTSGREVFF
TGTGCCAGCAGAACCGGGACTAGCGGGAGAGAAGTGTTCTTC
>TRBJ2-5|NA|15|TRBV14|NA
CASSQVAGAKETQYF
TGTGCCAGCAGCCAAGTGGCGGGGGCGAAAGAGACCCAGTACTTC
>TRBJ2-3|TRBD2|15|TRBV5-4|NA
CASSFSGMVLDTQYF
TGTGCCAGCAGCTTTAGCGGGATGGTGCTAGATACGCAGTATTTT
>TRBJ1-2|NA|13|TRBV5-4|once
CASSLGEDYGYTF
TGTGCCAGCAGCTTGGGGGAAGACTATGGCTACACCTTC
>TRBJ1-1|TRBD1|15|TRBV10-1|once
CASSSGRGFWAEAFF
TGCGCCAGCAGCAGTGGCAGGGGGTTCTGGGCTGAAGCTTTCTTT
>TRBJ1-2|TRBD1|14|TRBV28|once
CASSVGQGVYGYTF
TGTGCCAGCAGCGTTGGACAGGGTGTCTATGGCTACACCTTC
>TRBJ2-5|TRBD1|14|TRBV28|NA
CASSLTGPRETQYF
TGTGCCAGCAGTTTGACAGGGCCTCGAGAGACCCAGTACTTC
>TRBJ1-5|TRBD1|13|TRBV7-2|few
CASSYRGNQPQHF
TGTGCCAGCAGCTACAGGGGTAATCAGCCCCAGCATTTT
>TRBJ1-3|TRBD1|14|TRBV18|NA
CASSPRQGENTIYF
TGTGCCAGCTCACCTAGACAGGGTGAAAACACCATATATTTT
>TRBJ2-7|TRBD1|13|TRBV30|NA
CAWNPTGTGEQYF
TGTGCCTGGAACCCGACAGGGACGGGCGAGCAGTACTTC
>TRBJ2-1|TRBD1|15|TRBV5-6|NA
CASSAFPGQGNEQFF
TGTGCCAGCAGCGCATTCCCGGGACAGGGGAATGAGCAGTTCTTC
>TRBJ1-4|TRBD1|16|TRBV5-6|NA
CASSWSPGGAREKLFF
TGTGCCAGCAGCTGGAGTCCAGGGGGCGCGCGGGAAAAACTGTTTTTT
>TRBJ1-5|NA|13|TRBV28|NA
CATLGAGNQPQHF
TGTGCCACCTTAGGGGCAGGCAATCAGCCCCAGCATTTT
>TRBJ2-6|TRBD1|17|TRBV2|NA
CARKRRDRADGANVLTF
TGTGCCAGGAAAAGACGGGACAGGGCGGACGGGGCCAACGTCCTGACTTTC
>TRBJ2-7|TRBD1|14|TRBV6-6|NA
CASSSMGQGYEQYF
TGTGCCAGCAGTTCTATGGGACAGGGCTACGAGCAGTACTTC
>TRBJ2-7|TRBD2|17|TRBV11-2|NA
CASSLTSGGNPTYEQYF
TGTGCCAGCAGCTTGACTAGCGGGGGGAATCCTACCTACGAGCAGTACTTC
>TRBJ2-5|TRBD2|15|TRBV5-1|NA
CASSSRTGGMETQYF
TGCGCCAGCAGCTCAAGAACGGGGGGTATGGAGACCCAGTACTTC
>TRBJ1-3|NA|13|TRBV19|NA
CASSEEPGNTIYF
TGTGCCAGTAGTGAAGAACCGGGAAACACCATATATTTT
>TRBJ2-3|NA|12|TRBV7-2|NA
CAGTLMGDTQYF
TGTGCCGGCACCCTGATGGGGGATACGCAGTATTTT
>TRBJ2-1|TRBD2|15|TRBV11-2|once
CASSIPSGGAREQFF
TGTGCCAGCAGCATCCCTAGCGGGGGGGCCCGAGAGCAGTTCTTC
>TRBJ1-2|NA|15|TRBV7-9|NA
CASSFQVGGNYGYTF
TGTGCCAGCAGCTTCCAAGTAGGGGGAAACTATGGCTACACCTTC
>TRBJ1-1|NA|14|TRBV2|NA
CASMGRTANTEAFF
TGTGCCAGCATGGGTCGGACGGCCAACACTGAAGCTTTCTTT
>TRBJ2-4|NA|16|TRBV19|NA
CASSMPQGWAKNIQYF
TGTGCCAGTAGTATGCCTCAGGGTTGGGCCAAAAACATTCAGTACTTC
>TRBJ1-5|NA|13|TRBV14|NA
CASSRFQDQPQHF
TGTGCCAGCAGCCGTTTCCAGGATCAGCCCCAGCATTTT
>TRBJ1-1|NA|12|TRBV4-1|NA
CASSQDARVAFF
TGCGCCAGCAGCCAAGATGCCAGGGTAGCTTTCTTT
>TRBJ1-2|TRBD1|16|TRBV5-8|NA
CASSLALGGQLYGYTF
TGTGCCAGCAGCTTGGCCTTAGGGGGACAGCTCTATGGCTACACCTTC
>TRBJ1-2|NA|13|TRBV7-2|NA
CASSPAGQGGYTF
TGTGCCAGCAGCCCGGCGGGCCAGGGGGGCTACACCTTC
>TRBJ2-2|TRBD1|17|TRBV7-3|NA
CASSRKGTGVNTGELFF
TGTGCCAGCAGCAGGAAGGGGACAGGGGTTAACACCGGGGAGCTGTTTTTT
>TRBJ2-3|NA|14|TRBV28|NA
CASSLYRVTDTQYF
TGTGCCAGCAGTTTATACAGGGTCACAGATACGCAGTATTTT
>TRBJ2-7|TRBD2|14|TRBV5-6|NA
CASTRVAGGYEQYF
TGTGCCAGCACCAGAGTAGCGGGAGGGTACGAGCAGTACTTC
>TRBJ2-7|TRBD1|14|TRBV5-1|NA
CASSPWDRAYEQYF
TGCGCCAGCAGCCCCTGGGACAGGGCCTACGAGCAGTACTTC
>TRBJ2-3|NA|13|TRBV27|NA
CASSLASTDTQYF
TGTGCCAGCAGTTTAGCGAGCACAGATACGCAGTATTTT
>TRBJ2-1|TRBD2|16|TRBV5-1|NA
CASSRELAGGDNEQFF
TGCGCCAGCAGCCGAGAACTAGCGGGAGGGGACAATGAGCAGTTCTTC
>TRBJ2-6|NA|16|TRBV27|NA
CASSRSVLSGANVLTF
TGTGCCAGCAGCAGATCTGTCCTATCTGGGGCCAACGTCCTGACTTTC
>TRBJ2-7|NA|14|TRBV9|NA
CASGGELPSYEQYF
TGTGCCAGCGGCGGGGAACTACCATCCTACGAGCAGTACTTC
>TRBJ1-5|NA|13|TRBV7-9|NA
CASSLGHNQPQHF
TGTGCCAGCAGCTTAGGGCACAATCAGCCCCAGCATTTT
>TRBJ2-3|NA|17|TRBV28|NA
CASSFVSHTHQVDTQYF
TGTGCCAGCAGTTTTGTCAGCCACACCCATCAGGTCGATACGCAGTATTTT
>TRBJ1-6|NA|15|TRBV18|NA
CASSPWGQNNSPLHF
TGTGCCAGCTCACCATGGGGACAAAATAATTCACCCCTCCACTTT
>TRBJ1-1|NA|14|TRBV6-5|NA
CASSAGALNTEAFF
TGTGCCAGCAGTGCAGGGGCCCTGAACACTGAAGCTTTCTTT
>TRBJ1-6|NA|16|TRBV11-2|NA
CASSFPRQAFFSPLHF
TGTGCCAGCAGCTTTCCCCGACAGGCATTCTTTTCACCCCTCCACTTT
>TRBJ2-4|NA|17|TRBV21-1|few
CASRLTLATARKNIQYF
TGTGCCAGCAGACTAACGTTAGCTACAGCAAGAAAAAACATTCAGTACTTC
>TRBJ1-1|NA|12|TRBV4-1|NA
CASSRETTEAFF
TGCGCCAGCAGCAGGGAGACCACTGAAGCTTTCTTT
>TRBJ1-2|NA|16|TRBV19|NA
CASSMGSVRRPTTYTF
TGTGCCAGTAGTATGGGAAGCGTCCGTAGGCCTACCACGTACACCTTC
>TRBJ2-6|NA|15|TRBV19|NA
CASTVLLSGANVLTF
TGTGCCAGTACTGTACTTCTCTCTGGGGCCAACGTCCTGACTTTC
>TRBJ1-1|NA|15|TRBV4-1|once
CASSQVGGWDTEAFF
TGCGCCAGCAGCCAAGTGGGAGGTTGGGACACTGAAGCTTTCTTT
>TRBJ1-2|TRBD1|15|TRBV5-1|NA
CASSLQGQDLDGYTF
TGCGCCAGCAGCCTGCAAGGACAGGACCTGGATGGCTACACCTTC
>TRBJ1-2|NA|16|TRBV2|NA
CASSVAGTTRNYGYTF
TGTGCCAGCAGTGTCGCGGGGACAACAAGGAACTATGGCTACACCTTC